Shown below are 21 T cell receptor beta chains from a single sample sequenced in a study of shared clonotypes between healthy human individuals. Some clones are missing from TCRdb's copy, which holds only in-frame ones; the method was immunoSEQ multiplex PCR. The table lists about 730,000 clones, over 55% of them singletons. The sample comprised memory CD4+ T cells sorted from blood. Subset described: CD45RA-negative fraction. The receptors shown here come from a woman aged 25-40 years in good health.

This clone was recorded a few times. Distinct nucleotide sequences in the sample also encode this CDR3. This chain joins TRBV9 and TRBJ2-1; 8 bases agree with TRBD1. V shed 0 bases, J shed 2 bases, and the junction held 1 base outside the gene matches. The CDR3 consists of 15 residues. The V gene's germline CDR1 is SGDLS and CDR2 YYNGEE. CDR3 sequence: CASSVGQGTYNEQFF. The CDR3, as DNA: TGTGCCAGCAGCGTAGGACAGGGGACCTACAATGAGCAGTTCTTC.

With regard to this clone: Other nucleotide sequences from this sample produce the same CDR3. CDR3 region: CASSPGSGYTF. The CDR3 region has the DNA TGTGCCAGCAGCCCGGGATCTGGCTACACCTTC. The genes are TRBV7-9 and TRBJ1-2; D is unclear. Trimming stripped 5 bases from V and 7 bases from J, with 8 bases between. Per the germline V gene, CDR1 is SEHNR and CDR2 is FQNEAQ (reference sequence). The CDR3 loop spans 11 amino acids.

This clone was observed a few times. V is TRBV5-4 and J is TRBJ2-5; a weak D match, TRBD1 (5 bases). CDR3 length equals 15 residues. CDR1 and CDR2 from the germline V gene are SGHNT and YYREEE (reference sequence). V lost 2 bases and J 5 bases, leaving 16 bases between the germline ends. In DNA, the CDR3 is TGTGCCAGCAGCTTACAAGGGGTAGCTGCGGAGACCCAGTACTTC. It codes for CASSLQGVAAETQYF.

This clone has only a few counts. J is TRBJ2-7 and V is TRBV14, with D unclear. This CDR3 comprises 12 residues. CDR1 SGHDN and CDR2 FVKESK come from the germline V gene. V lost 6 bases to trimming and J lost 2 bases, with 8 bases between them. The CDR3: CASRGTTYEQYF. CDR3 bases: TGTGCCAGCAGGGGAACCACCTACGAGCAGTACTTC. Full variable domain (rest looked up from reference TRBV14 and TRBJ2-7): EAGVTQFPSHSVIEKGQTVTLRCDPISGHDNLYWYRRVMGKEIKFLLHFVKESKQDESGMPNNRFLAERTGGTYSTLKVQPAELEDSGVYFCASRGTTYEQYFGPGTRLTVT.

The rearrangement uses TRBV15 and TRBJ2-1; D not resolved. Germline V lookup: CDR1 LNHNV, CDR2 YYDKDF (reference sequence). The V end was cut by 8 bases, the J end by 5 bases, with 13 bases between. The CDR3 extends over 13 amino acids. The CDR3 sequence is CATLGLRDNEQFF. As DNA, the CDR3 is TGTGCCACCCTGGGATTACGGGACAATGAGCAGTTCTTC.

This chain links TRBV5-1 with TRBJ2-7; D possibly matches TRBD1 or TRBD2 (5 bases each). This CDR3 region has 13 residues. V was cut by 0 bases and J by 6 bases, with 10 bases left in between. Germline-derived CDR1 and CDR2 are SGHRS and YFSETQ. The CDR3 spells CASSLATRGEQYF. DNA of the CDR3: TGCGCCAGCAGCTTGGCCACTAGGGGCGAGCAGTACTTC.

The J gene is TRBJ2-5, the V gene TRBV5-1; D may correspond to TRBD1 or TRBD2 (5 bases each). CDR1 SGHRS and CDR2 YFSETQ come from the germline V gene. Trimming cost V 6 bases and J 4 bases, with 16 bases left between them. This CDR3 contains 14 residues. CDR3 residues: CASTRDPTSETQYF. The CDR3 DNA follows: TGCGCCAGCACCCGGGACCCAACGTCAGAGACCCAGTACTTC.

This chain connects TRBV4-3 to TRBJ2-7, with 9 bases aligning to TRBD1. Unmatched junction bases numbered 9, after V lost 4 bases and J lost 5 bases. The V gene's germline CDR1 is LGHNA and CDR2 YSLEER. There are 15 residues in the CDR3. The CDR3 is CASSPPGTGLNEQYF. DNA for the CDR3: TGCGCCAGCAGCCCACCCGGGACAGGGTTAAACGAGCAGTACTTC.

CDR3 amino acids: CASSFTGRRYEQYF. CDR3 DNA: TGCGCCAGCAGTTTTACCGGACGGAGATACGAGCAGTACTTC. The chain employs TRBV10-1 and TRBJ2-7, with D hard to call. This CDR3 contains 14 residues. In germline, CDR1 is WNHNN, CDR2 SYGVQD (reference sequence). Trimming left V 5 bases short and J 4 bases short, with 15 bases between.

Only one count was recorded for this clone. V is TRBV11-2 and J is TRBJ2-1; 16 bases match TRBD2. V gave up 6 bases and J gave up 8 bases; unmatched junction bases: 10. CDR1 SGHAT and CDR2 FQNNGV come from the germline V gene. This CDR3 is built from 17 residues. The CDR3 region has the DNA TGTGCCAGCAGTAGCCCGGGACTAGCGGGAGGGAGGTATGAGCAGTTCTTC. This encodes CASSSPGLAGGRYEQFF.

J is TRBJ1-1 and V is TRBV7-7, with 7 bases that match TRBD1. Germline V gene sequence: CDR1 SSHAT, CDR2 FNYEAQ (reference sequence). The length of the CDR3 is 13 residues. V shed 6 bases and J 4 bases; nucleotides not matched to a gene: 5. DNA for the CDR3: TGTGCCAGCAGAAATAACAGGGGCACTGAAGCTTTCTTT. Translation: CASRNNRGTEAFF.

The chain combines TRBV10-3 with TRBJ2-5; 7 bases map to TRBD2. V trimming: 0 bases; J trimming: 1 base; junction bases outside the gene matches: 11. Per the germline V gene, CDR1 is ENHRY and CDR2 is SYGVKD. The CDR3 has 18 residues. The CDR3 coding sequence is TGTGCCATCAGTGAGTCGATCGCAGCGGGAAATATCCAAGAGACCCAGTACTTC. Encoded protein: CAISESIAAGNIQETQYF.

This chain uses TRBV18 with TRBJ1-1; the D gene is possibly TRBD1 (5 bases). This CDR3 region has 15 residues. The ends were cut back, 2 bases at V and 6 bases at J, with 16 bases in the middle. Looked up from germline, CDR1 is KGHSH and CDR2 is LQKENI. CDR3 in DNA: TGTGCCAGCTCACCAGGTCGGGACGTGAGGGCTGAAGCTTTCTTT. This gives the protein CASSPGRDVRAEAFF.

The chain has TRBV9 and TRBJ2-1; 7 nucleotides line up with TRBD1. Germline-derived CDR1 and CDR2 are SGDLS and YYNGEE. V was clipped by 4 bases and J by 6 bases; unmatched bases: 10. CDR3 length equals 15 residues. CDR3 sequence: CASSPHGTESNEQFF. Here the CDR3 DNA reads TGTGCCAGCAGCCCCCATGGGACAGAATCCAATGAGCAGTTCTTC.

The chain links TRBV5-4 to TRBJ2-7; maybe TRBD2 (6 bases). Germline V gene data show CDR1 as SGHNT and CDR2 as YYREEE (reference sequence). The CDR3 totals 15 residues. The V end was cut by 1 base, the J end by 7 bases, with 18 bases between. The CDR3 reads CASSLYGRGNGEQYF. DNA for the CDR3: TGTGCCAGCAGCTTGTACGGGAGAGGTAATGGTGAGCAGTACTTC.

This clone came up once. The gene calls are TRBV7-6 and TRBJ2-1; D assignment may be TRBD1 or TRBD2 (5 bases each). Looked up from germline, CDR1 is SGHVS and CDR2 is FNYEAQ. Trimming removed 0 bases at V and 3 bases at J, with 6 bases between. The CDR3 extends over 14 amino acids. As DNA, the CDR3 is TGTGCCAGCAGCTTAGCGGGGGACTACAATGAGCAGTTCTTC. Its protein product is CASSLAGDYNEQFF.

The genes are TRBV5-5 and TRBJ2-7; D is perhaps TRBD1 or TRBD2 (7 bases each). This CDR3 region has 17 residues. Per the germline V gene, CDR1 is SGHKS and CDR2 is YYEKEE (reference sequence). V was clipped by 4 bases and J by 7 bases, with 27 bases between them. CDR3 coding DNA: TGTGCCAGCAGCATTGAGCGTATAACTAGCGTGACAGGGGAGCAGTACTTC. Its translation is CASSIERITSVTGEQYF. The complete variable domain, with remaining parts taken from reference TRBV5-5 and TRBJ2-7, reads DAGVTQSPTHLIKTRGQQVTLRCSPISGHKSVSWYQQVLGQGPQFIFQYYEKEERGRGNFPDRFSARQFPNYSSELNVNALLLGDSALYLCASSIERITSVTGEQYFGPGTRLTVT.

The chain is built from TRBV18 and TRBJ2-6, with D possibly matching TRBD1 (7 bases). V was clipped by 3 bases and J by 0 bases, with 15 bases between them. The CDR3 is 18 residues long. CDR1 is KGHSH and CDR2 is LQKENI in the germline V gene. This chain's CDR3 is CASSPVRGVGSGANVLTF. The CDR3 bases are TGTGCCAGCTCACCGGTCAGGGGGGTCGGCTCTGGGGCCAACGTCCTGACTTTC.

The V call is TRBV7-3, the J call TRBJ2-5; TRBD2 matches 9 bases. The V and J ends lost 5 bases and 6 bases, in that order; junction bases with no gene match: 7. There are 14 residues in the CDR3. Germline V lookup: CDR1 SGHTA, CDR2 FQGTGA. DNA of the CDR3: TGTGCCAGCAGCCTCACCGGGACTAGCAAGACCCAGTACTTC. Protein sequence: CASSLTGTSKTQYF.

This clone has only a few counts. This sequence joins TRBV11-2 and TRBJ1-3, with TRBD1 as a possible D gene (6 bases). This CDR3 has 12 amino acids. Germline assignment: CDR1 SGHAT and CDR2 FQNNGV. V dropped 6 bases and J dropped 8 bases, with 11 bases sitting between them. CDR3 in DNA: TGTGCCAGCAGAGCACAGGGAGACACCATATATTTT. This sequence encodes CASRAQGDTIYF.

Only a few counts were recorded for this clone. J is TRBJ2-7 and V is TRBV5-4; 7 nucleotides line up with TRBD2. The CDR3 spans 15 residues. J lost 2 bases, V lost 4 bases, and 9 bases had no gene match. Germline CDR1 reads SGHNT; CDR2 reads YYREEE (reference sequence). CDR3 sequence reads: CASSEGGLGTYEQYF. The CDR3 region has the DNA TGTGCCAGCAGCGAAGGTGGACTAGGAACCTACGAGCAGTACTTC.